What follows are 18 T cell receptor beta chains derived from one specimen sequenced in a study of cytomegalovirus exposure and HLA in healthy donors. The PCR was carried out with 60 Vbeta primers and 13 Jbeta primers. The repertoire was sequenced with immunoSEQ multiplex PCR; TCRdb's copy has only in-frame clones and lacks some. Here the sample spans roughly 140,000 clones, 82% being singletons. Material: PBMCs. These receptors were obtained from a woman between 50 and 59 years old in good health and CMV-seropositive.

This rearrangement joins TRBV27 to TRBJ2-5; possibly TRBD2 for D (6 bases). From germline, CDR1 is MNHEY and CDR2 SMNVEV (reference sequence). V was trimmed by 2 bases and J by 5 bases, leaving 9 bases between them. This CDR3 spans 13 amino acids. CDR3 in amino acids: CASSLGGLETQYF. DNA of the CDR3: TGTGCCAGCAGTTTAGGAGGGCTGGAGACCCAGTACTTC.

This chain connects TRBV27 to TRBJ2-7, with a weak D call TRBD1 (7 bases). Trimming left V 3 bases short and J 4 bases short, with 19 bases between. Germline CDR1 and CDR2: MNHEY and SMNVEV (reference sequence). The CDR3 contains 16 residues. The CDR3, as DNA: TGTGCCAGCAGTTTCCAGGGGACCAGGGGGAGGTACGAGCAGTACTTC. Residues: CASSFQGTRGRYEQYF.

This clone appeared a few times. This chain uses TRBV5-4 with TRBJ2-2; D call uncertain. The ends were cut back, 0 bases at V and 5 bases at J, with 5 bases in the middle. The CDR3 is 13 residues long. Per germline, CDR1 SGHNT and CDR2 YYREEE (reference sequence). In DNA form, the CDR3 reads TGTGCCAGCAGCTTGGGAGGAACCGGGGAGCTGTTTTTT. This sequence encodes CASSLGGTGELFF.

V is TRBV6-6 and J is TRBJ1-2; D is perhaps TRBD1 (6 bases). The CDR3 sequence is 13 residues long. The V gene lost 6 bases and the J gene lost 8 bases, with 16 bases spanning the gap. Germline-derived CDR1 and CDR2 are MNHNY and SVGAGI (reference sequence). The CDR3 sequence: CASSPGGAQGYTF. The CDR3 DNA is TGTGCCAGCAGCCCGGGGGGCGCTCAGGGCTACACCTTC.

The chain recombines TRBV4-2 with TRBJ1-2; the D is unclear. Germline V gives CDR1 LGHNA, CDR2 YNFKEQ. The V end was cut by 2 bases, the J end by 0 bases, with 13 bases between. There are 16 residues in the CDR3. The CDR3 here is CASSQNRVAPNYGYTF. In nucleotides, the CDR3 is TGTGCCAGCAGCCAAAATCGGGTGGCTCCTAACTATGGCTACACCTTC.

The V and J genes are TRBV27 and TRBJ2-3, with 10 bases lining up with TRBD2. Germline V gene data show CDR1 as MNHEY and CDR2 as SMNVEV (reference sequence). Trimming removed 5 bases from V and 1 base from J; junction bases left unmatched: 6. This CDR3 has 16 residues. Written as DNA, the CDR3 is TGTGCCAGCAGTCCGCGGACTAGCGGCCGCACAGATACGCAGTATTTT. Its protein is CASSPRTSGRTDTQYF.

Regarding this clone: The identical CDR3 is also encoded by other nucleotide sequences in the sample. The DNA of the CDR3 is TGCGCCAGCAGCTTGGGAGGGACTAGCGGGGGAAATGAGCAGTTCTTC. Translated: CASSLGGTSGGNEQFF. The V call is TRBV5-1, the J call TRBJ2-1, with 14 bases that match TRBD2. CDR1 is SGHRS, CDR2 YFSETQ, per germline. CDR3 length: 16 amino acids. The V segment lost 0 bases and the J segment 7 bases; nucleotides outside the gene matches: 3.

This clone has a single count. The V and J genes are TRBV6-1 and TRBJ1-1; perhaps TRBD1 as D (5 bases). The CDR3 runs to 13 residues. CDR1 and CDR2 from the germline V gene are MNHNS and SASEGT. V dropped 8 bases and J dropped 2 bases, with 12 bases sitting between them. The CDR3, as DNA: TGTGCCAGCGGACGGAGGGACAACACTGAAGCTTTCTTT. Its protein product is CASGRRDNTEAFF.

CDR3 sequence (DNA): TGTGCCAGCTCACCGACAGTTTTCACAGATACGCAGTATTTT. Translation: CASSPTVFTDTQYF. V and J are TRBV18 and TRBJ2-3; tentatively, D is TRBD1 (5 bases). This CDR3 is 14 amino acids long. CDR1 KGHSH and CDR2 LQKENI come from the germline V gene. V was shortened by 3 bases and J by 2 bases, with 9 bases between the two germline ends.

The CDR3 bases are TGTGCCAGCAGTTTAATGGGACAGGGGATCAGGGAGCTGTTTTTT. Translated: CASSLMGQGIRELFF. The V call is TRBV28, the J call TRBJ2-2; 10 bases are a match to TRBD1. The junction had 6 bases not matched to a gene; V was cut back by 2 bases and J by 9 bases. This CDR3 has 15 residues. The germline gives CDR1 MDHEN, CDR2 SYDVKM.

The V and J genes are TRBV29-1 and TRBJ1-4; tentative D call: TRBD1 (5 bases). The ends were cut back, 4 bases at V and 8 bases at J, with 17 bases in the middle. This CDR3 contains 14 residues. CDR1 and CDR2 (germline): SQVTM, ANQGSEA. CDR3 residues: CSVARREGREKLFF. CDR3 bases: TGCAGCGTTGCCCGCAGGGAAGGACGCGAAAAACTGTTTTTT.

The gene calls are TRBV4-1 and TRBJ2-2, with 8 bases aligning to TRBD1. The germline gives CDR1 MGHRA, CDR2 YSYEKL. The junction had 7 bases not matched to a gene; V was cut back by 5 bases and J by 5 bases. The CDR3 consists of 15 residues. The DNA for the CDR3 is TGCGCCAGCAGCTACGGACAGGGAGAAACCGGGGAGCTGTTTTTT. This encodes CASSYGQGETGELFF.

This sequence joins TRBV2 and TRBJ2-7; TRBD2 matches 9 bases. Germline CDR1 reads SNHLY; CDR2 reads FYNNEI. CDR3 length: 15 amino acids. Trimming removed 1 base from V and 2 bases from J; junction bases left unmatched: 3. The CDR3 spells CASSEGPSGTYEQYF. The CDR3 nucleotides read TGTGCCAGCAGTGAAGGGCCTAGCGGGACCTACGAGCAGTACTTC.

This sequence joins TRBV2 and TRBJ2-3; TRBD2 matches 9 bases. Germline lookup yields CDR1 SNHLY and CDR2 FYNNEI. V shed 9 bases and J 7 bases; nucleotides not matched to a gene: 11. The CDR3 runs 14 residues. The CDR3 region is CASKSGGLPYTQYF. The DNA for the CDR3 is TGTGCCAGTAAAAGCGGGGGGCTTCCATATACGCAGTATTTT.

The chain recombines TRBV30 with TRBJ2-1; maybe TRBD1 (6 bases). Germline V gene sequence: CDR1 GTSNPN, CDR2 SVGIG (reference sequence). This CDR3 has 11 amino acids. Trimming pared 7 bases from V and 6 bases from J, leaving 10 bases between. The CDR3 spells CASGQINEQFF. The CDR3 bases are TGTGCCTCAGGACAGATCAATGAGCAGTTCTTC.

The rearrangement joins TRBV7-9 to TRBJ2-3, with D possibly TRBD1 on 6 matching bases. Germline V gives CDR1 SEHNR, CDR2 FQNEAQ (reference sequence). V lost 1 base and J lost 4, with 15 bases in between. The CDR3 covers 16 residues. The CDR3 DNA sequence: TGTGCCAGCAGCTTAGGAAGACAGGTGGGGGCAGATACGCAGTATTTT. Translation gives CASSLGRQVGADTQYF.

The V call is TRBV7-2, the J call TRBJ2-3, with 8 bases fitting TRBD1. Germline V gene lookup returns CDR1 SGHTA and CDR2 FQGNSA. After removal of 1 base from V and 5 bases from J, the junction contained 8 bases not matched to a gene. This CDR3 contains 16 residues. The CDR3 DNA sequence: TGTGCCAGCAGCTTAGTAGGGCAGGGGGCTAGAGATACGCAGTATTTT. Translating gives CASSLVGQGARDTQYF.

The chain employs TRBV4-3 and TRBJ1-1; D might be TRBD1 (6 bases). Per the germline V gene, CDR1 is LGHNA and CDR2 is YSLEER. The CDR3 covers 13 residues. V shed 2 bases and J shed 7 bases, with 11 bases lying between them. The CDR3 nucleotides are TGCGCCAGCAGCCAATACCTACAGGGTGAAGCTTTCTTT. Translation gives CASSQYLQGEAFF.